Listed here is a single T cell receptor (beta chain). Repertoires were generated with immunoSEQ multiplex PCR, while TCRdb's copy carries only in-frame clones and drops some. The table includes 25,000 to 35,000 clones, around 90% detected once. The germline CDR1 and CDR2 sequences are KGHSH and LQKENI. Germline trimming cut 2 bases from V and 2 bases from J; bases unmatched to any gene: 6. This CDR3 contains 16 residues. This sample is drawn from a study of neoadjuvant nivolumab and ipilimumab in lung cancer. Sequences were derived from peripheral blood, sampled after neoadjuvant nivolumab, alone or with ipilimumab, at or shortly before surgery. The clonotype was recovered from an adult with non-small cell lung cancer. The J gene is TRBJ2-4, the V gene TRBV18; 7 nucleotides align to TRBD1. The CDR3 region is CASSPRQGNSKNIQYF. CDR3 nucleotide sequence: TGTGCCAGCTCACCAAGACAGGGTAATTCCAAAAACATTCAGTACTTC.